This T cell receptor (beta chain) was observed in a study of blood T cell repertoires in COVID-19 (dated by TCRdb to the early 2020s). Some background on the complete study: Collaborator samples came from the United States, Italy and Spain and covered acute and convalescent phases of COVID-19. The material from the prospective study consisted of cDNA or gDNA derived from T cells, B-cell-depleted T cells, or PBMCs. Subjects who had been exposed to COVID-19, were actively infected with it, or had recovered from it provided the deeply sampled blood TCRbeta repertoires that made up the dataset. The repertoires were made available in a free public database intended to serve as a resource for research on the immune response to SARS-CoV-2. The samples were drawn from the first 160 participants of the ongoing ImmuneRACE study and from 950 to 1,500 subjects provided by 6 global collaborators. A de-identified subject ID, COVID-19 status, age in years and sex were almost always included in the sample metadata. Where available, HLA class I and class II types were taken from metadata supplied by the sample provider and were not determined by assay-based typing.

General conclusions and limits of the study: How much clinical and demographic metadata was included differed by source and by participant, and the metadata was provided uncurated.

The collaborating institutions used their own protocols to collect whole blood in K2EDTA tubes. For TCRbeta analysis, collaborator samples were shipped as frozen whole blood, as isolated PBMCs, or as DNA extracted from either sample type. TCRbeta CDR3 regions were amplified from genomic DNA by means of the immunoSEQ Assay, a bias-controlled multiplex PCR. The authors processed their data as follows. The number of nucleated cells in each sample was estimated from the amplification of reference gene primers within the assay. Sequence reads were collapsed and filtered to measure the absolute abundance of every unique TCRbeta CDR3 rearrangement. For each sample, productive Simpson clonality was calculated by taking the square root of Simpson's diversity index across productive rearrangements. This is the immuneACCESS table as TCRdb keeps it, with only in-frame sequences that have V and J called. A part of the clones is gone; compared with another copy, unresolved V genes explain less than half, and the rest is unexplained. The D gene and trimming were derived from the DNA, and the V and J assignments and clone size from that table. In this sample the table shows 150,000 to 200,000 clones, roughly 79% of which occur a single time. Jointly, the top ten make up about a fifth of the sample.

Comment on this clone: Its antigen is still unknown. Base quality data are lacking; no much larger clone is found one base away.

The sequence came from a woman aged 80 or over with acute or convalescent COVID-19. The sample was peripheral blood.

Read as DNA, the sequence is TGTGCCAGTAGTATCTTGGCGATGGAGTACACTGAAGCTTTCTTT. It is translated as CASSILAMEYTEAFF. The chain was built from TRBV19 and TRBJ1-1; the D gene is unclear. The CDR3, cysteine through phenylalanine, is 15 amino acids long. The only DNA kept is the CDR3, 45 bases in frame from the first base. Looking up the germline V gene (reference sequence) yields CDR1 LNHDA and CDR2 SQIVND. The junction shows trimming of 3 bases on V and 3 bases on J, plus 14 bases between the germline ends.